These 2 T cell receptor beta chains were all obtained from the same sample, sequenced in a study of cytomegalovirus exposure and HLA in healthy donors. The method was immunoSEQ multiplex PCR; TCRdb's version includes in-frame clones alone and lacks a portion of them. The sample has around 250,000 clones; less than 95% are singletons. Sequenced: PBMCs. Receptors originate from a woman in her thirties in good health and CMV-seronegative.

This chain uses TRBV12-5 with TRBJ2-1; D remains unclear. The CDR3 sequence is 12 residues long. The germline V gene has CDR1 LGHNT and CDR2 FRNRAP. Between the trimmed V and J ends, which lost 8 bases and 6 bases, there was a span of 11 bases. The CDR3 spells CASSVGSNEQFF. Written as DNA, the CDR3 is TGTGCTAGTTCCGTTGGGTCCAATGAGCAGTTCTTC. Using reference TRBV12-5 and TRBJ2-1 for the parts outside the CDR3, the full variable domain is DARVTQTPRHKVTEMGQEVTMRCQPILGHNTVFWYRQTMMQGLELLAYFRNRAPLDDSGMPKDRFSAEMPDATLATLKIQPSEPRDSAVYFCASSVGSNEQFFGPGTRLTVL.

CDR3 nucleotide sequence: TGTGCCAGCAGTAAAAACAGGGACGAGCAGTTCTTC. It encodes CASSKNRDEQFF. The chain couples TRBV6-5 to TRBJ2-1, with TRBD1 as a possible D gene (6 bases). V gave up 5 bases and J gave up 10 bases, with 12 bases separating them. Germline assignment: CDR1 MNHEY and CDR2 SVGAGI. The length of the CDR3 is 12 residues.